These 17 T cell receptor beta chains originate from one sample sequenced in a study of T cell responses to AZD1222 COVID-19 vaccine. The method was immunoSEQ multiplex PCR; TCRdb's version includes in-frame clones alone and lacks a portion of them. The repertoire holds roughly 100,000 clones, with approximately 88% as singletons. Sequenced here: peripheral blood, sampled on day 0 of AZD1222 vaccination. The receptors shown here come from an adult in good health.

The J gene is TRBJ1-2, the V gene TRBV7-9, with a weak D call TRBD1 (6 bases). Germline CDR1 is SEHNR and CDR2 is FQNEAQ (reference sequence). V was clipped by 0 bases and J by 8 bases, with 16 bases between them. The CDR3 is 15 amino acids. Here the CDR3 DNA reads TGTGCCAGCAGCTTAGCAGGGGGGGACCCTGACGGCTACACCTTC. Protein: CASSLAGGDPDGYTF. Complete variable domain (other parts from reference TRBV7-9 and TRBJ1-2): DTGVSQNPRHKITKRGQNVTFRCDPISEHNRLYWYRQTLGQGPEFLTYFQNEAQLEKSRLLSDRFSAERPKGSFSTLEIQRTEQGDSAMYLCASSLAGGDPDGYTFGSGTRLTVV.

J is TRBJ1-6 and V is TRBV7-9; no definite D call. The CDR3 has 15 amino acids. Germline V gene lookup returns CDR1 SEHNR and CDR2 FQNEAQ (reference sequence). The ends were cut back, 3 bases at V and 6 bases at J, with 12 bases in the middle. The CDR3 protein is CASSFRPTTNSPLHF. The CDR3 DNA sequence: TGTGCCAGCAGCTTCAGGCCAACGACTAATTCACCCCTCCACTTT.

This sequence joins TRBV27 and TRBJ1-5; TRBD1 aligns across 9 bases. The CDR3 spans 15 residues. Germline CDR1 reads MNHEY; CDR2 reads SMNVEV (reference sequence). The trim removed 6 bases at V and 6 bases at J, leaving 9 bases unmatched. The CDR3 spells CASSILGTGSQPQHF. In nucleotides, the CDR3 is TGTGCCAGCAGCATACTCGGGACAGGGAGTCAGCCCCAGCATTTT.

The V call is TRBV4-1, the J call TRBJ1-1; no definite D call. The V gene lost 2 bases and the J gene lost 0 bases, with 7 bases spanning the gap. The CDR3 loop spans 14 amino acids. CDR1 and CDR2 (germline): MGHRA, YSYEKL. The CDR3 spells CASSQRDMNTEAFF. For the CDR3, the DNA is TGCGCCAGCAGCCAACGAGACATGAACACTGAAGCTTTCTTT.

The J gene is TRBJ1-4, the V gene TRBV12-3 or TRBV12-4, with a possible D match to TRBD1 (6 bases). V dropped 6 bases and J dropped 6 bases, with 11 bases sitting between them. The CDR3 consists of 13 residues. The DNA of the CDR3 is TGTGCCAGCAGGAGAACAGGGTATGAAAAACTGTTTTTT. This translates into CASRRTGYEKLFF.

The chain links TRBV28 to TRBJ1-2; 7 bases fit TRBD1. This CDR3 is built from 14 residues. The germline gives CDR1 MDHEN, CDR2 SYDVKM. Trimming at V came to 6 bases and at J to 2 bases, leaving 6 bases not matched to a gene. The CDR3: CASSPGQLNYGYTF. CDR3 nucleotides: TGTGCCAGCAGCCCGGGACAGCTCAACTATGGCTACACCTTC.

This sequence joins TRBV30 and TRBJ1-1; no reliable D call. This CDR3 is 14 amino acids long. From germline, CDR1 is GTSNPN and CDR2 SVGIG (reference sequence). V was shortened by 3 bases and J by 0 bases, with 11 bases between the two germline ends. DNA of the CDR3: TGTGCCTGGAGGTGGGCGGAGATGAACACTGAAGCTTTCTTT. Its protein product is CAWRWAEMNTEAFF.

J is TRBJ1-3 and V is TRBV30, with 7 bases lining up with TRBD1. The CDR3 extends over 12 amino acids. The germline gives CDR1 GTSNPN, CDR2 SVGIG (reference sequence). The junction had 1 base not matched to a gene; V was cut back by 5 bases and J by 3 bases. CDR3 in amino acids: CAWGTDGNTIYF. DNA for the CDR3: TGTGCCTGGGGGACAGATGGAAACACCATATATTTT.

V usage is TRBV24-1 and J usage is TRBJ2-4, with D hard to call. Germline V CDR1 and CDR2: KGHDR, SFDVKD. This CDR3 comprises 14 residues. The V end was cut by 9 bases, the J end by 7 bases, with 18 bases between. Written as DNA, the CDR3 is TGTGCCACCGGCCCCGCCGGCCCAACGAACATTCAGTACTTC. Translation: CATGPAGPTNIQYF.

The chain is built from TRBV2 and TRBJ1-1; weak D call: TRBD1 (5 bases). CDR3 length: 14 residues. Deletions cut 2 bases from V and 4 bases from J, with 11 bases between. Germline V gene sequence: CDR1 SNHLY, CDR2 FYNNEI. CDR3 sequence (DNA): TGTGCCAGCAGTGAATTGGGGCTGACCACTGAAGCTTTCTTT. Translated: CASSELGLTTEAFF.

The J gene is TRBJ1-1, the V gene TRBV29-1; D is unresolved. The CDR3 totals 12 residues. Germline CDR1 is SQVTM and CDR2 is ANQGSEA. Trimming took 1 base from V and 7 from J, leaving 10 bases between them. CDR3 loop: CSVEGGGVEAFF. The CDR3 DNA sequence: TGCAGCGTTGAAGGGGGTGGCGTTGAAGCTTTCTTT.

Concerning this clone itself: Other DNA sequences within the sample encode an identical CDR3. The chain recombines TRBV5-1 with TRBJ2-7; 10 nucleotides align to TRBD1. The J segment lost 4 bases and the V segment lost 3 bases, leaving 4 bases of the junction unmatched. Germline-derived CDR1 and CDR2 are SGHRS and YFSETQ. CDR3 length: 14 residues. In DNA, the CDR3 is TGCGCCAGCAGCTCGCGGACAGGGGGGTACGAGCAGTACTTC. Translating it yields CASSSRTGGYEQYF. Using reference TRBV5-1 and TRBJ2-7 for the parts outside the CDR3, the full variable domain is KAGVTQTPRYLIKTRGQQVTLSCSPISGHRSVSWYQQTPGQGLQFLFEYFSETQRNKGNFPGRFSGRQFSNSRSEMNVSTLELGDSALYLCASSSRTGGYEQYFGPGTRLTVT.

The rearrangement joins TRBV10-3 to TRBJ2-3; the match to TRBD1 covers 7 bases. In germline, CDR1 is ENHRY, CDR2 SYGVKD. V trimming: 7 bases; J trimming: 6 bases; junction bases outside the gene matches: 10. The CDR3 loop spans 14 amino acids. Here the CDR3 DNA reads TGTGCCATCACCCAAAAAGGGGGCAGGGATACGCAGTATTTT. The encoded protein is CAITQKGGRDTQYF.

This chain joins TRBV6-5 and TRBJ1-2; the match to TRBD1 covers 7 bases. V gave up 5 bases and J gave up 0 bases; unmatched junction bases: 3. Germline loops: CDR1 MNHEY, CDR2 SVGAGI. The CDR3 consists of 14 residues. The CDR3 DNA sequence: TGTGCCAGCAGTCCGCAGGGGGCTAACTATGGCTACACCTTC. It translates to CASSPQGANYGYTF.

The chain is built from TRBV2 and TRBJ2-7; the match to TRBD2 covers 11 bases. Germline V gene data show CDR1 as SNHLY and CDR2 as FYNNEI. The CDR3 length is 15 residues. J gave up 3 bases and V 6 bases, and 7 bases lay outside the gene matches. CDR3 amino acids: CASRPLAGGLYEQYF. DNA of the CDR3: TGTGCCAGCAGGCCGCTAGCGGGGGGTCTCTACGAGCAGTACTTC.

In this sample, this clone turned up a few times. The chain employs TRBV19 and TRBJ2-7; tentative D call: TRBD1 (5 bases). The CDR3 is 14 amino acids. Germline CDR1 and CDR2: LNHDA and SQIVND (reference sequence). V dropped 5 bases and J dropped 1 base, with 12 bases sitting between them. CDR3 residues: CASSYDRASYEQYF. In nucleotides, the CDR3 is TGTGCCAGTAGTTATGACAGAGCTTCCTACGAGCAGTACTTC.

The CDR3 nucleotides are TGTGCCAGCAGTTTGACAGTCGACATTAACTATGGCTACACCTTC. It codes for CASSLTVDINYGYTF. The chain joins TRBV6-5 to TRBJ1-2; possibly TRBD1 for D (5 bases). V was clipped by 4 bases and J by 1 base, with 13 bases between them. The CDR3 consists of 15 residues. From germline, CDR1 is MNHEY and CDR2 SVGAGI.